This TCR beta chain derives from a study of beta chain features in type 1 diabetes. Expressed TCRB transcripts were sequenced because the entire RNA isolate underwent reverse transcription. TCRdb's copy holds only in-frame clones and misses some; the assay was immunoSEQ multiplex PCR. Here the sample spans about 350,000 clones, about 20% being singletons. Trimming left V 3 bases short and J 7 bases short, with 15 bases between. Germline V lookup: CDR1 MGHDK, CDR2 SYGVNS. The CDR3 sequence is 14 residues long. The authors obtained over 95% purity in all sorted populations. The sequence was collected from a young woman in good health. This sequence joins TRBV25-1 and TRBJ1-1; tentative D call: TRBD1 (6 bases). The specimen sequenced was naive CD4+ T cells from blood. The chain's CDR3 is CASSDTGRVGEAFF. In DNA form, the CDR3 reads TGTGCCAGCAGTGACACAGGGCGGGTTGGTGAAGCTTTCTTT.